This T cell receptor beta chain derives from a study of PD-L1 blockade in urothelial cancer (dated by TCRdb to about 2017). General notes on the study: Therapy was started around 2014 for all patients, and atezolizumab 1,200 mg was administered intravenously every 3 weeks. About 85% of the 29 patients were males with bladder-origin urothelial cancer, and about 60% of the roughly 30 reported a prior smoking history. An ECOG performance status of 0 or 1 was recorded for the patients, and 0 to 3 prior chemotherapy regimens had been received by the patients. Blood samples were analyzed at 3 weeks after treatment start (second dose) and at 6 weeks after treatment start. Blood samples gave median yields of around 140,000 T cells and more than 80,000 unique TCRs, along with a median clonality of 0.080. The study, an exploratory multi-omic analysis, examined somatic, immune and clinical correlates of response to PD-L1 blockade with atezolizumab in urothelial cancer. Pretreatment tumor samples, along with matched peripheral blood collected serially before and after atezolizumab treatment, underwent TCR sequencing. Durable clinical benefit was defined as a progression-free survival longer than 6 months, and TCR features were additionally tested against progression-free survival and overall survival. In the same patients, whole exome sequencing and RNA sequencing of pretreatment tumors were performed in addition to TCR sequencing. Nine patients reached durable clinical benefit, while roughly 22 patients did not. Some 29 patients had pretreatment blood TCR-seq, approximately 24 had at least one posttreatment blood collection, and approximately 24 had tumor TCR-seq. Study-level results and caveats: Because the sample size was small (n ≈ 30) and many exploratory analyses were performed, the results are intended to be hypothesis-generating. Among patients with durable benefit, tumor-associated TCR clones showed greater expansion in peripheral blood 3 weeks after treatment started (n = 22, p = 0.022). Improved progression-free and overall survival was associated with having pretreatment peripheral blood TCR clonality below the median.

Each PCR received spiked-in synthetic TCR analog templates so that absolute template abundance could be estimated from read counts. The immunoSEQ assay was used to amplify TCRbeta CDR3 regions from genomic DNA with bias-controlled V and J gene primers. Sequencing of rearranged TCRbeta segments was done at approximately 20X coverage. On the authors' methods: Clustering was used to correct sequencing errors, and CDR3s were annotated against IMGT so that V, D and J genes could be assigned. Downstream analyses used only productive TCRbeta rearrangements and left out out-of-frame or stop-codon sequences. Clonality was computed as one minus Shannon entropy normalized by the log of the number of unique productive sequences. Fisher's exact test with Benjamini-Hochberg correction, using a cutoff of adjusted p below 0.01, was how clones that differed between time points or between blood and tumor were identified. In TCRdb, the immuneACCESS table is reduced to in-frame sequences with V and J assigned. These tables do not hold every clone; where another copy was compared, an unresolved V gene accounts for under half, and the others remain unexplained. The D gene and trimming were derived from the DNA, and the V and J assignments and clone size from that table. For this sample there are roughly 120,000 clones; less than 85% appear just once. The leading ten clones occupy 3.2% of the sample.

Its CDR3 holds 15 amino acids, cysteine through phenylalanine. Just CDR3 DNA is preserved here, 45 bases in frame from base 1. V loses 5 bases of germline sequence and J loses 2 bases, and the interval between the two ends is 14 bases. For CDR1 and CDR2, the germline V gene lists SGHDT and YYEEEE. Concerning this clone itself: Its antigen is not yet known. No per-base quality is available; no much larger clone lies one base away.

The time point label here, explained by the study, means: pretreatment peripheral blood. A total of under 35 patients with locally advanced or metastatic urothelial carcinoma, treated at Memorial Sloan Kettering on a trial protocol, made up the cohort. Peripheral blood mononuclear cells were collected from each patient pretreatment and during treatment, giving between 1 and 8 total time points per patient. The Qiagen DNeasy Blood extraction kit was used to purify genomic DNA from total PBMCs and from tumor samples. PBMCs were collected pretreatment and during treatment and were isolated and stored as previously described.

The chain is encoded by TRBV5-6 joined to TRBJ2-4; the D gene is perhaps TRBD2, on 6 matching bases. The TCR sequence derives from a man aged 45-60 years with urothelial cancer. The sequencing here drew on PBMCs, taken around atezolizumab (anti-PD-L1) treatment. CDR3 sequence: CASSMMGGTKNIQYF. The DNA sequence reads TGTGCCAGCAGTATGATGGGGGGAACCAAAAACATTCAGTACTTC.